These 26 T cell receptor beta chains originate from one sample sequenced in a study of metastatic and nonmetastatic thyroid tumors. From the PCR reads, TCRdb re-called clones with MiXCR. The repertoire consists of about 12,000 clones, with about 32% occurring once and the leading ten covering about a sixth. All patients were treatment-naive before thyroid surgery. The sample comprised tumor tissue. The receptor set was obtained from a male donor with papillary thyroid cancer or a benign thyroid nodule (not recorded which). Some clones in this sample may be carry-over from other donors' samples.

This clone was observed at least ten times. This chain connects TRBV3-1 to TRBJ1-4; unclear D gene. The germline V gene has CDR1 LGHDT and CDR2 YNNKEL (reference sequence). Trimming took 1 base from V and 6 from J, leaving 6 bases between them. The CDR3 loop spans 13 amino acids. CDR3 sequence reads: CASSQVLDEKLFF. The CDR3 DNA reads TGTGCCAGCAGCCAAGTCCTAGATGAAAAACTGTTTTTT.

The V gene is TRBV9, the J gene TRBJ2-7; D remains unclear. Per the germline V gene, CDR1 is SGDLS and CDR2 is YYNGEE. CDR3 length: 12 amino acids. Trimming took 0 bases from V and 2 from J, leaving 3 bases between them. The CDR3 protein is CASSVETYEQYF. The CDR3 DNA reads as TGTGCCAGCAGCGTAGAGACCTACGAGCAGTACTTC.

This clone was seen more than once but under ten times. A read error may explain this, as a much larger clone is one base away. The CDR3 protein is CASRGRITWELFF. For the CDR3, the DNA is TGTGCCAGTAGGGGGCGGATCACCTGGGAGCTGTTTTTT. The chain is built from TRBV6-2 or TRBV6-3 and TRBJ2-2; 7 bases align to TRBD1. Germline CDR1 reads MNHEY; CDR2 reads SVGEGT. The CDR3 runs 13 residues.

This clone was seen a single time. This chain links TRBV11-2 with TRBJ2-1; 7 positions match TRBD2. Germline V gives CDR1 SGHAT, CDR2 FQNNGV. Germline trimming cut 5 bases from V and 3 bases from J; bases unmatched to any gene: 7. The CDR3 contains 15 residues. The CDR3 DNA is TGTGCCAGCAGCAAGTGGACTAGAGGCTACAATGAGCAGTTCTTC. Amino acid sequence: CASSKWTRGYNEQFF.

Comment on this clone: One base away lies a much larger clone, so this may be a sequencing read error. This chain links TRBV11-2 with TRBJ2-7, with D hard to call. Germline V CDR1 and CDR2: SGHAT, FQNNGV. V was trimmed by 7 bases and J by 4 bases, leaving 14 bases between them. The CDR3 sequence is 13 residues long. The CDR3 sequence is CASISGMTYEQYF. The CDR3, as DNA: TGTGCCAGCATCTCTGGTATGACATACGAGCAGTACTTC.

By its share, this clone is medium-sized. The DNA of the CDR3 is TGTGCCAGCAGCACTACAGGGGCCTATGGCTACACCTTC. It yields the protein CASSTTGAYGYTF. The chain recombines TRBV2 with TRBJ1-2, with TRBD1 matching over 7 bases. The trim removed 6 bases at V and 4 bases at J, leaving 5 bases unmatched. This CDR3 has 13 amino acids. Germline V gives CDR1 SNHLY, CDR2 FYNNEI.

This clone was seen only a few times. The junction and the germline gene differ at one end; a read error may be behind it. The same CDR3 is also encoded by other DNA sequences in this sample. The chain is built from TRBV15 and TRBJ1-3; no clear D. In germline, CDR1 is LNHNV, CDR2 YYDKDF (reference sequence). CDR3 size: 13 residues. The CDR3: CATSTTSGNTIYF. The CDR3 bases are TGTGCCACCAGCACGACATCTGGAAACACCATCTATTTT.

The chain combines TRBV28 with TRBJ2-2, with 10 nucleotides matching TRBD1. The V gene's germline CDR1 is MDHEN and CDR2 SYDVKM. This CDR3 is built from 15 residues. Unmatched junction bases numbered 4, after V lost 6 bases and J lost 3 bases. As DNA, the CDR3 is TGTGCCAGCAGCTCCGGGACAGGGGACACCGGGGAGCTGTTTTTT. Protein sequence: CASSSGTGDTGELFF.

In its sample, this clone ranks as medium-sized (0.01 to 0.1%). CDR3 region: CASSFGGQGPTDTQYF. The CDR3 DNA reads as TGCGCCAGCAGCTTCGGGGGACAGGGACCCACAGATACGCAGTATTTT. The V gene is TRBV5-1, the J gene TRBJ2-3, with 9 bases lining up with TRBD1. Germline V gene sequence: CDR1 SGHRS, CDR2 YFSETQ. This CDR3 is built from 16 residues. V gave up 2 bases and J gave up 2 bases; unmatched junction bases: 6.

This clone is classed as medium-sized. The chain's CDR3 is CASSQDGGIYNEQFF. As DNA, the CDR3 is TGTGCCAGCAGCCAAGATGGGGGGATTTACAATGAGCAGTTCTTC. The V call is TRBV14, the J call TRBJ2-1, with a tentative D call TRBD2 (6 bases). Per germline, CDR1 SGHDN and CDR2 FVKESK. This CDR3 is 15 amino acids long. The V and J ends lost 0 bases and 4 bases respectively, with 10 bases between them.

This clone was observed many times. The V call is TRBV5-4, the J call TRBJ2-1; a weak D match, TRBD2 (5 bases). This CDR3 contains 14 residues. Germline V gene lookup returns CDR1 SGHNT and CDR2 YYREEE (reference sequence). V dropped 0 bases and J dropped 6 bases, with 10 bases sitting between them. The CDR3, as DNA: TGTGCCAGCAGCTTGGTAGAGGGTTCCAATGAGCAGTTCTTC. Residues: CASSLVEGSNEQFF. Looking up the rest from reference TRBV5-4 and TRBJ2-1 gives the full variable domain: ETGVTQSPTHLIKTRGQQVTLRCSSQSGHNTVSWYQQALGQGPQFIFQYYREEENGRGNFPPRFSGLQFPNYSSELNVNALELDDSALYLCASSLVEGSNEQFFGPGTRLTVL.

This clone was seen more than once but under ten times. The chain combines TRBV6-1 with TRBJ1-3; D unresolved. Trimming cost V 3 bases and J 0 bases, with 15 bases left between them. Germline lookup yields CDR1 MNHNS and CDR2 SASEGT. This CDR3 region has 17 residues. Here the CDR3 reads CASSDPTDTSSGNTIYF. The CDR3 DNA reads TGTGCCAGCAGTGACCCCACCGACACTTCCTCTGGAAACACCATATATTTT.

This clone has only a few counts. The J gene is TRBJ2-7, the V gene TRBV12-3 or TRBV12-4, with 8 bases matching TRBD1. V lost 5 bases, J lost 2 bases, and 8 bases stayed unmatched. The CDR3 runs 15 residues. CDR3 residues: CASSIIRGPPYEQYF. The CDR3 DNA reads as TGTGCCAGCAGTATCATCAGGGGGCCGCCCTACGAGCAGTACTTC.

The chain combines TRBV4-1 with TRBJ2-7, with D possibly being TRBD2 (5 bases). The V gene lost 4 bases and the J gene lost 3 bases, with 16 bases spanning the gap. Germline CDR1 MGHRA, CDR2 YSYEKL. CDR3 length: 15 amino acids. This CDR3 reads CASSLPLVGGYEQYV. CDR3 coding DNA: TGCGCCAGCAGCCTCCCGCTAGTTGGAGGCTACGAGCAGTACGTC.

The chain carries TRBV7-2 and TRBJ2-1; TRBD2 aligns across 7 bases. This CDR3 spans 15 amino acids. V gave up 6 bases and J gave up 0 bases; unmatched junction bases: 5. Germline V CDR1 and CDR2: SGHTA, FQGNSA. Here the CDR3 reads CASRVAGDSYNEQFF. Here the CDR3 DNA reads TGTGCCAGCAGGGTAGCGGGCGACTCCTACAATGAGCAGTTCTTC.

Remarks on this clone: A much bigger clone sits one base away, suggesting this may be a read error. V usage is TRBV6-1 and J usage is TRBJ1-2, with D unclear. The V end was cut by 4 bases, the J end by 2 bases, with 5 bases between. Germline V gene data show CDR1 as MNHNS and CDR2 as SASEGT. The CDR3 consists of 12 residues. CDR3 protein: CASSGVNYGYTF. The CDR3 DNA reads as TGTGCCAGCAGTGGGGTCAACTATGGCTACACCTTC.

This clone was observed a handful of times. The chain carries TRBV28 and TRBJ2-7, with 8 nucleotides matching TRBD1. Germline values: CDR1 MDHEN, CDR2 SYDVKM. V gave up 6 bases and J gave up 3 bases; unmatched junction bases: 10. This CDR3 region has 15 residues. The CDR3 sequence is CASSLTGTGLYEQYF. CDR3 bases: TGTGCCAGCAGCCTTACCGGGACAGGTCTCTACGAGCAGTACTTC.

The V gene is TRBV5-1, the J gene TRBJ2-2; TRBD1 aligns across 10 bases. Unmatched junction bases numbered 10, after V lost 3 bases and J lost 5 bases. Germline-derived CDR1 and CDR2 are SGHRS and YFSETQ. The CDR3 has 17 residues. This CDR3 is CASSWTGGASGTGELFF. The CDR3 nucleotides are TGCGCCAGCAGCTGGACAGGGGGTGCCTCGGGGACCGGGGAGCTGTTTTTT.

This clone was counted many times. The CDR3 sequence is CASSYSGGGAADTQYF. The DNA of the CDR3 is TGTGCCAGCAGTTACTCGGGGGGAGGGGCCGCAGATACGCAGTATTTT. This chain connects TRBV6-2 or TRBV6-3 to TRBJ2-3, with TRBD2 matching 7 bases. The CDR3 runs to 16 residues. The germline CDR1 and CDR2 sequences are MNHEY and SVGEGT. With 0 bases clipped from V and 4 bases from J, the junction kept 7 bases outside the gene matches.

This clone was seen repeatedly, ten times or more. The CDR3 protein is CAWKIGGSVGADTQYF. As DNA, the CDR3 is TGTGCCTGGAAGATTGGCGGGAGTGTGGGCGCAGATACGCAGTATTTT. The gene calls are TRBV30 and TRBJ2-3, with TRBD2 matching 7 bases. The CDR3 has 16 amino acids. CDR1 is GTSNPN and CDR2 is SVGIG in the germline V gene (reference sequence). Trimming at V came to 4 bases and at J to 4 bases, leaving 14 bases not matched to a gene.

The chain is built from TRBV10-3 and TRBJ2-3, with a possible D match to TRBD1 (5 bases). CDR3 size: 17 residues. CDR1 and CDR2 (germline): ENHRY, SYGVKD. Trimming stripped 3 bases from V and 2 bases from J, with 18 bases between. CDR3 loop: CAISDPGHVLVTDTQYF. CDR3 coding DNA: TGTGCCATCAGTGATCCCGGACATGTGCTAGTCACAGATACGCAGTATTTT.

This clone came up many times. CDR3 in DNA: TGTGCCAGCAGCTCGACAGGGGGACTCACAGATACGCAGTATTTT. This encodes CASSSTGGLTDTQYF. The chain has TRBV7-3 and TRBJ2-3, with TRBD1 matching over 9 bases. CDR1 is SGHTA, CDR2 FQGTGA, per germline. V shed 4 bases, J shed 2 bases, and the junction held 4 bases outside the gene matches. The CDR3 covers 15 residues.

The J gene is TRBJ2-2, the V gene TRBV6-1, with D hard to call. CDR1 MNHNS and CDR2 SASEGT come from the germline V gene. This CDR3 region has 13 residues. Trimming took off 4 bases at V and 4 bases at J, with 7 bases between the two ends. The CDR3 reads CASSAPGTGELFF. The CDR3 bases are TGTGCCAGCAGTGCCCCCGGCACCGGGGAGCTGTTTTTT.

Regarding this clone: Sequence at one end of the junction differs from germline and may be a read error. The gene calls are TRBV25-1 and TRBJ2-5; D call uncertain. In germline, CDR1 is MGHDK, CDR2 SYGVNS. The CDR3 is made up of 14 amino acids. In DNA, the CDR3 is TGTGCCAGCATTGAATTAACATTCCAAGAGACCCAGTACTTC. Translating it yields CASIELTFQETQYF.

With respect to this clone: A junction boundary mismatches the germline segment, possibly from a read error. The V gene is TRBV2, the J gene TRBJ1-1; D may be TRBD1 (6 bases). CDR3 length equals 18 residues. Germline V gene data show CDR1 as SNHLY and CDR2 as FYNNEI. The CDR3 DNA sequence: TGTGCCAGCAGTTTGCAATGGGGGGCAATGGACGTTAACACTGATGCTTTCTTT. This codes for CASSLQWGAMDVNTDAFF.

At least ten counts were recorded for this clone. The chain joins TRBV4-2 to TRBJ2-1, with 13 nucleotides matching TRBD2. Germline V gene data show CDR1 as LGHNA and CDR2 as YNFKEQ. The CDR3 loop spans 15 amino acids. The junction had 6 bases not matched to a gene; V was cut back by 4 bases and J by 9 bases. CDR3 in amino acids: CASSLTSGGAAEQFF. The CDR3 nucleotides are TGTGCCAGCAGCCTTACTAGCGGGGGGGCGGCTGAGCAGTTCTTC.